Sequencing of this T cell receptor (beta chain) was carried out in a study of blood T cell repertoires in COVID-19. Study context: Samples representing acute and convalescent COVID-19 were sourced from the United States, Italy and Spain. T cells, B-cell-depleted T cells, or PBMCs supplied cDNA or gDNA.

All enrollees were roughly 18 to 95 years old and from 20 to 30 US areas. Original processing notes: Nucleated cell number was recorded as an estimate derived from reference gene primer amplification. Using immunoSEQ multiplex PCR, the repertoire was profiled, and TCRdb retains in-frame clones only, with some absent. That table gives V, J and clone size, and the DNA gave D and trimming. The data contain 350,000 to 550,000 clones, roughly nine tenths of them singletons. The germline V gene encodes CDR1 LGHDT and CDR2 YNNKEL (reference sequence). V lost 1 base and J lost 1; bases outside the gene matches: 9. The CDR3 is made up of 18 amino acids.

The rearrangement joins TRBV3-1 (or the pseudogene TRBV3-2) to TRBJ2-3; TRBD2 matches at 9 bases. The sequence derives from a woman aged 18-29 years with acute COVID-19. The specimen was PBMCs or T cells enriched from blood (not recorded which). CDR3: CASSQVILRGGGTDTQYF. The CDR3 DNA sequence: TGTGCCAGCAGCCAAGTCATTCTCCGCGGGGGGGGCACAGATACGCAGTATTTT.